These 6 T cell receptor beta chains came from one sample sequenced in a study of cytomegalovirus exposure and HLA in healthy donors. PCR involved 60 Vbeta and 13 Jbeta primers. The table came from immunoSEQ multiplex PCR; TCRdb's copy has only in-frame clones and leaves some out. Of about 160,000 clones in the sample, almost 85% were seen once. Source material: PBMCs. The origin of the receptors is a young man in good health and CMV-seronegative.

V gene TRBV6-1 combines with J gene TRBJ1-1; the match to TRBD1 covers 7 bases. There are 18 residues in the CDR3. Looked up from germline, CDR1 is MNHNS and CDR2 is SASEGT. V dropped 2 bases and J dropped 3; count of bases not matched to a gene: 15. Written as DNA, the CDR3 is TGTGCCAGCAGTGAACCTTGGACAGGCCGTATTAAATACACTGAAGCTTTCTTT. Translating gives CASSEPWTGRIKYTEAFF.

The chain's CDR3 is CASSLGDKQFF. CDR3 sequence (DNA): TGTGCCAGCAGCTTGGGGGACAAGCAGTTCTTC. This chain connects TRBV5-4 to TRBJ2-1; a weak D match, TRBD1 (6 bases). The V end lost 0 bases, the J end lost 11 bases, and 6 bases lay between the germline ends. The CDR3 spans 11 residues. Germline lookup yields CDR1 SGHNT and CDR2 YYREEE (reference sequence).

This chain uses TRBV10-3 with TRBJ1-3; D not resolved. The germline CDR1 and CDR2 sequences are ENHRY and SYGVKD. V lost 6 bases and J lost 4, with 19 bases in between. This CDR3 comprises 16 residues. The CDR3 reads CAISRGSRSEGNTIYF. The CDR3 nucleotides are TGTGCCATCAGCCGAGGGTCCCGGAGTGAGGGAAACACCATATATTTT.

The chain links TRBV18 to TRBJ2-3; 8 nucleotides line up with TRBD2. The CDR3 length is 15 residues. V dropped 8 bases and J dropped 0; count of bases not matched to a gene: 7. The germline V gene has CDR1 KGHSH and CDR2 LQKENI. CDR3 region: CASLKRESSTDTQYF. In DNA, the CDR3 is TGTGCCAGCCTGAAGCGGGAGTCTAGCACAGATACGCAGTATTTT.

For this clone: Here the CDR3 omits its conserved ending phenylalanine or tryptophan, so a read error is the likely source. The DNA is left out, because the CDR3 cannot be placed on it with certainty; the CDR3 is given as TCRdb lists it. J is TRBJ1-1 and V is TRBV5-3; the listed D gene, TRBD1, was not tested against the DNA. TRBV5-3 is flagged as an ORF with uncertain function. The CDR3 has 12 amino acids, counting both end residues. CDR3 in amino acids: CARSLGPGFLLG.

V gene TRBV15 combines with J gene TRBJ1-5; D is unresolved. The CDR3 loop spans 15 amino acids. Germline lookup yields CDR1 LNHNV and CDR2 YYDKDF (reference sequence). Trimming cost V 0 bases and J 4 bases, with 10 bases left between them. CDR3 sequence (DNA): TGTGCCACCAGCAGAGATGGCAGGAGGAATCAGCCCCAGCATTTT. Protein product: CATSRDGRRNQPQHF.